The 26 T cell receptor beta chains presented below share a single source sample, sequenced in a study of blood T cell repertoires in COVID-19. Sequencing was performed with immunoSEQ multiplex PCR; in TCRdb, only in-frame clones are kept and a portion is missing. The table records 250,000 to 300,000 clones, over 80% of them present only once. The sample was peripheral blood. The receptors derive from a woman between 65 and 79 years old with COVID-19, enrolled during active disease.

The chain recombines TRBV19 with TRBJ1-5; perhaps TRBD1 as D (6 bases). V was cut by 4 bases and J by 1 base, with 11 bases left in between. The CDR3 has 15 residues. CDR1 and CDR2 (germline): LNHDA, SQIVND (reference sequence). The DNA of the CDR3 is TGTGCCAGTAGTAGATCAACAGGGAGCAATCAGCCCCAGCATTTT. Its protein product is CASSRSTGSNQPQHF. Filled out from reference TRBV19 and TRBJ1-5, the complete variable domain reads DGGITQSPKYLFRKEGQNVTLSCEQNLNHDAMYWYRQDPGQGLRLIYYSQIVNDFQKGDIAEGYSVSREKKESFPLTVTSAQKNPTAFYLCASSRSTGSNQPQHFGDGTRLSIL.

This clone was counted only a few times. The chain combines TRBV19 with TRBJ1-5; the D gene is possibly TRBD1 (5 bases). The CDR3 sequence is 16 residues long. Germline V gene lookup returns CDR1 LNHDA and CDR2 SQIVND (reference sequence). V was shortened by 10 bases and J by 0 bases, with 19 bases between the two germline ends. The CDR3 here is CATRDSGGYSNQPQHF. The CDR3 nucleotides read TGTGCCACCCGAGACAGTGGTGGCTATAGCAATCAGCCCCAGCATTTT.

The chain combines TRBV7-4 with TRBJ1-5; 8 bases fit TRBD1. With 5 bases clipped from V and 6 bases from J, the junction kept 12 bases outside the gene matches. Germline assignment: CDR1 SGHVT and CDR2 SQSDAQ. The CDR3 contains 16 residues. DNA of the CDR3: TGTGCCAGCAGCCTCCAACCTGGACAGGGTCGTCAGCCCCAGCATTTT. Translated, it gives CASSLQPGQGRQPQHF.

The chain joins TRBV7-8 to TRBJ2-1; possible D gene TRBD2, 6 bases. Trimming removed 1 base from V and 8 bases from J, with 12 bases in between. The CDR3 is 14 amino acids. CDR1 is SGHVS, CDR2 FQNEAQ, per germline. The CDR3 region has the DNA TGTGCCAGCAGCTTAGTCGGCGGGAAGGATGAGCAGTTCTTC. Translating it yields CASSLVGGKDEQFF.

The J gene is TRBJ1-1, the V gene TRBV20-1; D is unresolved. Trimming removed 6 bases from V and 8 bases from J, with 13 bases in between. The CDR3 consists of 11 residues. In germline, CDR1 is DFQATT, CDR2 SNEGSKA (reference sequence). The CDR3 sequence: CSAPQVSEAFF. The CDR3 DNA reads TGCAGTGCCCCGCAGGTGTCCGAAGCTTTCTTT.

The CDR3 region is CASSPRTGGDTGELFF. The CDR3 coding sequence is TGTGCCAGCAGCCCTCGGACAGGGGGAGACACCGGGGAGCTGTTTTTT. The chain links TRBV9 to TRBJ2-2; TRBD1 matches 10 bases. The germline gives CDR1 SGDLS, CDR2 YYNGEE. The V and J ends lost 4 bases and 3 bases, in that order; junction bases with no gene match: 6. The CDR3 is 16 amino acids.

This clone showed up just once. CDR3 in DNA: TGTGCCAGTAGTATAGTCGGTGGCTACACCTTC. It encodes CASSIVGGYTF. The chain combines TRBV19 with TRBJ1-2; the D is unclear. The CDR3 is 11 residues long. In germline, CDR1 is LNHDA, CDR2 SQIVND (reference sequence). Trimming took off 1 base at V and 7 bases at J, with 4 bases between the two ends.

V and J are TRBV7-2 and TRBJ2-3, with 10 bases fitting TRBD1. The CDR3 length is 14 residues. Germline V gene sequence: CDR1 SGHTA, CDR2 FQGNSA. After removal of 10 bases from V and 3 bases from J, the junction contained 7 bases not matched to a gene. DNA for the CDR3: TGTGCCACCACCTCGGGACAGGGGACAGATACGCAGTATTTT. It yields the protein CATTSGQGTDTQYF.

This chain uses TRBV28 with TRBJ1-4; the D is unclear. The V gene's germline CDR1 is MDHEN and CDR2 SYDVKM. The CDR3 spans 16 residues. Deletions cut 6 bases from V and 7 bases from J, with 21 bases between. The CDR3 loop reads CASSTHGLIRGEKLFF. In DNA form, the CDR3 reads TGTGCCAGCAGCACCCATGGCCTGATACGAGGTGAAAAACTGTTTTTT.

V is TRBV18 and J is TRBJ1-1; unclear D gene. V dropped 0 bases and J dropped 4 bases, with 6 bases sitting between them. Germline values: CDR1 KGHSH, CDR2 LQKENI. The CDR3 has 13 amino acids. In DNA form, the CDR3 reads TGTGCCAGCTCACCACCATCCCTCACTGAAGCTTTCTTT. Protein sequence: CASSPPSLTEAFF.

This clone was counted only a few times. Here the CDR3 reads CASRFKVRTSFWLYEQYF. CDR3 bases: TGTGCCAGCAGGTTTAAAGTAAGGACTAGCTTTTGGCTCTACGAGCAGTACTTC. The rearrangement joins TRBV28 to TRBJ2-7, with TRBD2 matching over 8 bases. The germline CDR1 and CDR2 sequences are MDHEN and SYDVKM. The CDR3 is 18 amino acids. The trim removed 6 bases at V and 3 bases at J, leaving 19 bases unmatched.

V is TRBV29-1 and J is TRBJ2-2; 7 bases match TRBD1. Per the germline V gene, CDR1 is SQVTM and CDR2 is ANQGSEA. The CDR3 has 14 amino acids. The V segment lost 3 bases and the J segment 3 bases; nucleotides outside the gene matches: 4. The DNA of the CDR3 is TGCAGCGTTGAGAGACAGGGATACACCGGGGAGCTGTTTTTT. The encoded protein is CSVERQGYTGELFF.

The CDR3 region is CASQRLGQASYEQYF. The CDR3 nucleotides are TGTGCCAGCCAGCGATTGGGACAGGCCTCCTACGAGCAGTACTTC. The chain has TRBV5-6 and TRBJ2-7, with 8 bases lining up with TRBD1. Germline V gene lookup returns CDR1 SGHDT and CDR2 YYEEEE. The CDR3 has 15 amino acids. V was pared by 7 bases and J by 0 bases, with 9 bases of the junction left unmatched.

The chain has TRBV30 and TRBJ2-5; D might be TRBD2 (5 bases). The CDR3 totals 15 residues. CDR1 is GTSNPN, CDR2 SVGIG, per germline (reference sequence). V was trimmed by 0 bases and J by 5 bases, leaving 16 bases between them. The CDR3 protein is CAWSVLSPGKETQYF. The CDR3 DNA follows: TGTGCCTGGAGTGTACTTAGTCCGGGGAAGGAGACCCAGTACTTC.

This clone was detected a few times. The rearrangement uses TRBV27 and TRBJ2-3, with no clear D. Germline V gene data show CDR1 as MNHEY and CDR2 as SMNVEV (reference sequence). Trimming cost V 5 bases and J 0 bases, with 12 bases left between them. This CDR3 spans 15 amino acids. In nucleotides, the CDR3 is TGTGCCAGCAGTCAGTACAAGACTAGCACAGATACGCAGTATTTT. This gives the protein CASSQYKTSTDTQYF.

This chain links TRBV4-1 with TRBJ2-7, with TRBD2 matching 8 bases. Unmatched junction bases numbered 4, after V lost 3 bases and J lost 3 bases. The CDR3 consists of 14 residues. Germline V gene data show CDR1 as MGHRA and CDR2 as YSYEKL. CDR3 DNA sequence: TGCGCCAGCAGCCAGGTCAGCGGGAGCTACGAGCAGTACTTC. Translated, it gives CASSQVSGSYEQYF.

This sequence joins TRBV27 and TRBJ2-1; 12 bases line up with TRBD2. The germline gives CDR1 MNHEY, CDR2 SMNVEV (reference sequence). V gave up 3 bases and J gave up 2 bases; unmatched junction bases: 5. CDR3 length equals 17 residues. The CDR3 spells CASSFIPSGRAYNEQFF. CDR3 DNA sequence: TGTGCCAGCAGTTTTATCCCTAGCGGGAGGGCCTACAATGAGCAGTTCTTC.

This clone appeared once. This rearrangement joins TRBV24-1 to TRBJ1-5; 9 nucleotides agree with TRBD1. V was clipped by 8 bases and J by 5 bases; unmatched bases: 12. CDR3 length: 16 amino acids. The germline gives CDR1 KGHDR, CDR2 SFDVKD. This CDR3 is CATNEGTGGFDQPQHF. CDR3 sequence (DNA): TGTGCCACCAATGAGGGCACAGGGGGCTTTGATCAGCCCCAGCATTTT.

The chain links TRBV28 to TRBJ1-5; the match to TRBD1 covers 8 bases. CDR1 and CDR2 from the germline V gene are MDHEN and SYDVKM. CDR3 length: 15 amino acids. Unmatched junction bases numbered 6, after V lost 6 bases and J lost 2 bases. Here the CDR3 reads CASSLDRGRNQPQHF. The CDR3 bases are TGTGCCAGCAGCTTAGACAGGGGACGCAATCAGCCCCAGCATTTT.

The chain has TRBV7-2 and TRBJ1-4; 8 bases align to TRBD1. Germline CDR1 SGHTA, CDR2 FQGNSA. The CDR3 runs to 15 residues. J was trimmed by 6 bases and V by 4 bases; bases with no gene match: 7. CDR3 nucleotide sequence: TGTGCCAGCAGCTCGACAGGGGTTATTGATGAAAAACTGTTTTTT. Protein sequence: CASSSTGVIDEKLFF.

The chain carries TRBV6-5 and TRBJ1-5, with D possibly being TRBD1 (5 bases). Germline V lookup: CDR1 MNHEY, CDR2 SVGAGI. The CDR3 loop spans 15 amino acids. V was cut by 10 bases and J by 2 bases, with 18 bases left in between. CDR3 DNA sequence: TGTGCCACCTCCACGGGACTGATTCGCAATCAGCCCCAGCATTTT. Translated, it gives CATSTGLIRNQPQHF.

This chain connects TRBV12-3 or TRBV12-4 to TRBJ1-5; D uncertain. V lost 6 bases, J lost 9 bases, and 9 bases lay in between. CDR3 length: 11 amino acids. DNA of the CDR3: TGTGCCAGCAGCCACGGAGGGCCCCAGCATTTT. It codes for CASSHGGPQHF.

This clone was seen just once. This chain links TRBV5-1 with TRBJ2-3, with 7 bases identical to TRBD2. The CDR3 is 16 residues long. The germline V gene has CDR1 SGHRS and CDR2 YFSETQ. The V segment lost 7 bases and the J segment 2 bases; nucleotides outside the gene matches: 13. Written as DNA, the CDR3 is TGCGCCAGCGGCCTCACTAGCGTGATTTCCACAGATACGCAGTATTTT. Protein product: CASGLTSVISTDTQYF.

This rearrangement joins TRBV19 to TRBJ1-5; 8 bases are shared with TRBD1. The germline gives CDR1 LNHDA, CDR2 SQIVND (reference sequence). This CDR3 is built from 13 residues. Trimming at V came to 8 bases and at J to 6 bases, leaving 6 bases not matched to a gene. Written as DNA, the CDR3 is TGTGCCAGTTCAGGGGGCGATCCTCAGCCCCAGCATTTT. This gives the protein CASSGGDPQPQHF.

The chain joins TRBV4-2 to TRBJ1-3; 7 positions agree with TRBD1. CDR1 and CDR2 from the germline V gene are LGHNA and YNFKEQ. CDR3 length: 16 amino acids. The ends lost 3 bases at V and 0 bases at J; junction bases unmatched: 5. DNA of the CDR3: TGTGCCAGCAGCCAGGGACAGATCGACTCTGGAAACACCATATATTTT. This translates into CASSQGQIDSGNTIYF.

CDR3 nucleotide sequence: TGCGCCAGCAGCCAAGGCGGGACTGAGGGGTACGAGCAGTACTTC. It specifies CASSQGGTEGYEQYF. The J gene is TRBJ2-7, the V gene TRBV4-1, with D possibly matching TRBD2 (6 bases). This CDR3 contains 15 residues. The germline CDR1 and CDR2 sequences are MGHRA and YSYEKL. V shed 1 base and J shed 4 bases, with 14 bases lying between them.